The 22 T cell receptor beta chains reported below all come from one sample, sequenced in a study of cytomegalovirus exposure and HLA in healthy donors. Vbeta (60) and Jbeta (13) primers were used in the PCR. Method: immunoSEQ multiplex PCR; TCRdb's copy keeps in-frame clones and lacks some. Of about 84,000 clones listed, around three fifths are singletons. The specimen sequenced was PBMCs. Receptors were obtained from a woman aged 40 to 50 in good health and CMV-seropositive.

CDR3 in DNA: TGTGCCAGCAGTCGACAGGGGCCAGATACGCAGTATTTT. This sequence encodes CASSRQGPDTQYF. The chain couples TRBV6-5 to TRBJ2-3; 8 nucleotides agree with TRBD1. The CDR3 extends over 13 amino acids. Germline lookup yields CDR1 MNHEY and CDR2 SVGAGI. Trimming cost V 5 bases and J 4 bases; bases outside gene matches: 2.

CDR3 in amino acids: CASRDPGGARQETQYF. Written as DNA, the CDR3 is TGTGCCAGCCGCGATCCAGGGGGCGCGAGGCAAGAGACCCAGTACTTC. The chain recombines TRBV27 with TRBJ2-5, with TRBD1 identical over 8 bases. CDR1 and CDR2 (germline): MNHEY, SMNVEV (reference sequence). This CDR3 has 16 amino acids. V shed 8 bases, J shed 2 bases, and the junction held 13 bases outside the gene matches.

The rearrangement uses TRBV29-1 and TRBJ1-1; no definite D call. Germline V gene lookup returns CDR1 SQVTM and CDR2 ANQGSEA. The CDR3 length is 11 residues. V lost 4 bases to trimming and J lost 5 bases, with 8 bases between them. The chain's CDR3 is CSVGSGTEAFF. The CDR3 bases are TGCAGCGTTGGGTCGGGGACTGAAGCTTTCTTT.

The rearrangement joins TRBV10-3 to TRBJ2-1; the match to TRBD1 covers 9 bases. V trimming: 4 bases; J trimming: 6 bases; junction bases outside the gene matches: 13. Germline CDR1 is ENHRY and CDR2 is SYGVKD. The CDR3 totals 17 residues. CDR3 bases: TGTGCCATCAGTGTCTCGAGGGGACAGGGTGTAGGCAATGAGCAGTTCTTC. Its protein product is CAISVSRGQGVGNEQFF.

CDR3 nucleotides: TGTGCCAGCTCACCAGGGGCCGGCACTGAAGCTTTCTTT. It encodes CASSPGAGTEAFF. The chain combines TRBV18 with TRBJ1-1, with D tentatively TRBD1 (5 bases). The ends were cut back, 2 bases at V and 4 bases at J, with 8 bases in the middle. Germline CDR1 KGHSH, CDR2 LQKENI. The CDR3 sequence is 13 residues long.

CDR3 sequence reads: CASNVRGTEAFF. CDR3 bases: TGTGCCAGCAACGTAAGGGGTACTGAAGCTTTCTTT. The J gene is TRBJ1-1, the V gene TRBV5-8, with a possible D match to TRBD1 (5 bases). This CDR3 spans 12 amino acids. Trimming left V 6 bases short and J 5 bases short, with 11 bases between. CDR1 is SGHTS and CDR2 is YDEGEE in the germline V gene. Looking up the rest from reference TRBV5-8 and TRBJ1-1 gives the full variable domain: EAGVTQSPTHLIKTRGQQATLRCSPISGHTSVYWYQQALGLGLQFLLWYDEGEERNRGNFPPRFSGRQFPNYSSELNVNALELEDSALYLCASNVRGTEAFFGQGTRLTVV.

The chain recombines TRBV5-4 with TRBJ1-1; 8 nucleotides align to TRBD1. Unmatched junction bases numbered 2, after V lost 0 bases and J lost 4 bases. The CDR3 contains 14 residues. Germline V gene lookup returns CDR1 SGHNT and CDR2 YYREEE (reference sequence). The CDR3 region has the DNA TGTGCCAGCAGCTTGGGACAGGGGATCACTGAAGCTTTCTTT. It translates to CASSLGQGITEAFF.

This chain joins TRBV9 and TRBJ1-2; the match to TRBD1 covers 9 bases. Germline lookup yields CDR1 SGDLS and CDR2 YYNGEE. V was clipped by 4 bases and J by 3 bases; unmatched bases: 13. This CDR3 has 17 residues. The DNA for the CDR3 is TGTGCCAGCAGCCAACCCAGACCGGGACAGGGAGACTATGGCTACACCTTC. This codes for CASSQPRPGQGDYGYTF.

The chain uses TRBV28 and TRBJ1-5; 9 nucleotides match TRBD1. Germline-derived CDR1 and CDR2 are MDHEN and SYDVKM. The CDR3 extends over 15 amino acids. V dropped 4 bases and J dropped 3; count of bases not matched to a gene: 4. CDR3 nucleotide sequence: TGTGCCAGCAGTTCGGGGACAGGGATCAATCAGCCCCAGCATTTT. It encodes CASSSGTGINQPQHF. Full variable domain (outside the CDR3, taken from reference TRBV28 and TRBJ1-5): DVKVTQSSRYLVKRTGEKVFLECVQDMDHENMFWYRQDPGLGLRLIYFSYDVKMKEKGDIPEGYSVSREKKERFSLILESASTNQTSMYLCASSSGTGINQPQHFGDGTRLSIL.

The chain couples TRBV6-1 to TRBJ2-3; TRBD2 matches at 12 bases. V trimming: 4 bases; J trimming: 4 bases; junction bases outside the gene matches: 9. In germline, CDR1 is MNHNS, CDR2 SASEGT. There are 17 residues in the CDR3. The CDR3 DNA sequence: TGTGCCAGCAGTGCTAGCGGGAGGGCCACCTTCTCAGATACGCAGTATTTT. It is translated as CASSASGRATFSDTQYF.

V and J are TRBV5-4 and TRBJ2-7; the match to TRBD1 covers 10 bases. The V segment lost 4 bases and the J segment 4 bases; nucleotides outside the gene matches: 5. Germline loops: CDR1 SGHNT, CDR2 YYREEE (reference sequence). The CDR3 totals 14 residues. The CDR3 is CASSRGTGVYEQYF. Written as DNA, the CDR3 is TGTGCCAGCAGCCGGGGGACAGGGGTTTACGAGCAGTACTTC.

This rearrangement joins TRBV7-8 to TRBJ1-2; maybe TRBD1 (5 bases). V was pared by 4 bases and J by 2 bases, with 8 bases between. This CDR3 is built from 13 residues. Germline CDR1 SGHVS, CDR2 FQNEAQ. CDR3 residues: CASSSTDNYGYTF. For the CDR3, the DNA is TGTGCCAGCAGCTCGACAGACAACTATGGCTACACCTTC.

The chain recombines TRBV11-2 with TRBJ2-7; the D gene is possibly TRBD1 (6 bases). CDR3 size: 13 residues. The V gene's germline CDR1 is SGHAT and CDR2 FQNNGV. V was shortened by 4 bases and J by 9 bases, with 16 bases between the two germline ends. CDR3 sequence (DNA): TGTGCCAGCAGCTCCGGGACATCAAGTGGGCAGTACTTC. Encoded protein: CASSSGTSSGQYF.

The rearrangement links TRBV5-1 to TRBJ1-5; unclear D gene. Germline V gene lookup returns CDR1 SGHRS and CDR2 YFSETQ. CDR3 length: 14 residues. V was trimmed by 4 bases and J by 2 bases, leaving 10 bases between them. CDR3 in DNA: TGCGCCAGCAGCCTGTTGGGCGGCAATCAGCCCCAGCATTTT. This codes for CASSLLGGNQPQHF.

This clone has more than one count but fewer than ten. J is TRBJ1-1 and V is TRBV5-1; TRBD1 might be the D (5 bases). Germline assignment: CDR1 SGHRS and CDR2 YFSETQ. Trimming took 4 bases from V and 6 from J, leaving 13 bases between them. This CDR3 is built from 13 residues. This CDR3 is CASSPGGGAEAFF. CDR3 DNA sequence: TGCGCCAGCAGCCCTGGTGGGGGGGCTGAAGCTTTCTTT.

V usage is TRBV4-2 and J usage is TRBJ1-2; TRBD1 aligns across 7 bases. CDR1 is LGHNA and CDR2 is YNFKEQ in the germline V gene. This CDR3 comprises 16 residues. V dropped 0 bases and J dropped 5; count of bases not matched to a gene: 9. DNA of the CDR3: TGTGCCAGCAGCCAAGAAAGACAGGGATGGGGTTATGGCTACACCTTC. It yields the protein CASSQERQGWGYGYTF.

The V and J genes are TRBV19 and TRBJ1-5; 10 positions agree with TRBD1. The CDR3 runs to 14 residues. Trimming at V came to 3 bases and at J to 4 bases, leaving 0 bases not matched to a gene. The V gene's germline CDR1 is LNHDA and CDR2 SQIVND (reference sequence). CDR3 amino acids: CASSMGQGNQPQHF. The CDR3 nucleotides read TGTGCCAGTAGTATGGGACAGGGGAATCAGCCCCAGCATTTT. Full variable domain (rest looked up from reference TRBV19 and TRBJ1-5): DGGITQSPKYLFRKEGQNVTLSCEQNLNHDAMYWYRQDPGQGLRLIYYSQIVNDFQKGDIAEGYSVSREKKESFPLTVTSAQKNPTAFYLCASSMGQGNQPQHFGDGTRLSIL.

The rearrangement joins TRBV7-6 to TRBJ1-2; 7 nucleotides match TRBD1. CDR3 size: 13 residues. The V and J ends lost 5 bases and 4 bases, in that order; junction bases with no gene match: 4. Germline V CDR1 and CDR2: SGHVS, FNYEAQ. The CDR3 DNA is TGTGCCAGCAGCACTACAGGGGCCTATGGCTACACCTTC. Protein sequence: CASSTTGAYGYTF. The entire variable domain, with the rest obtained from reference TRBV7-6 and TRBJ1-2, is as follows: GAGVSQSPRYKVTKRGQDVALRCDPISGHVSLYWYRQALGQGPEFLTYFNYEAQQDKSGLPNDRFSAERPEGSISTLTIQRTEQRDSAMYRCASSTTGAYGYTFGSGTRLTVV.

CDR3 sequence (DNA): TGTGCCACCACAACAGGGGGCGTCAATCAGCCCCAGCATTTT. As protein: CATTTGGVNQPQHF. The rearrangement joins TRBV7-9 to TRBJ1-5; TRBD1 agrees at 9 bases. V gave up 10 bases and J gave up 3 bases; unmatched junction bases: 7. This CDR3 spans 14 amino acids. The germline V gene encodes CDR1 SEHNR and CDR2 FQNEAQ (reference sequence).

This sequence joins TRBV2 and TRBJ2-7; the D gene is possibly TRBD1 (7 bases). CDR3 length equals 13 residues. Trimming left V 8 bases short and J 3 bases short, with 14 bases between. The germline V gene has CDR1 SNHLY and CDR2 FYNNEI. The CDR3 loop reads CASGEAGGYEQYF. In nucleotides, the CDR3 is TGTGCCAGCGGGGAGGCAGGGGGCTACGAGCAGTACTTC.

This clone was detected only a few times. In nucleotides, the CDR3 is TGTGCCAGCAGTCCATGGACAGGGAAAGCTTTCTTT. It encodes CASSPWTGKAFF. The chain links TRBV28 to TRBJ1-1; 8 positions agree with TRBD1. V lost 5 bases to trimming and J lost 9 bases; unmatched junction nucleotides: 5. CDR1 and CDR2 from the germline V gene are MDHEN and SYDVKM. This CDR3 is 12 amino acids long.

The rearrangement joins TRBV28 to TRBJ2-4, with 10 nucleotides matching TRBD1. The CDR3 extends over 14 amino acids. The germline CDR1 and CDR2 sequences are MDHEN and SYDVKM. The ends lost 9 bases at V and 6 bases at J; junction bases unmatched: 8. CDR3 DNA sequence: TGTGCCAGTAGCGCGGGACAGGGGATAAACATTCAGTACTTC. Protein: CASSAGQGINIQYF. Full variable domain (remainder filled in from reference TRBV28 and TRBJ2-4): DVKVTQSSRYLVKRTGEKVFLECVQDMDHENMFWYRQDPGLGLRLIYFSYDVKMKEKGDIPEGYSVSREKKERFSLILESASTNQTSMYLCASSAGQGINIQYFGAGTRLSVL.